Sequencing of this TCR beta chain was carried out in a study of T cell responses to AZD1222 COVID-19 vaccine. Overall study: Second-dose groups at about 4 or about 12 weeks were pooled. Findings and limits, study-wide: Donors were mostly white British, more females; clonal diversity possibly underestimated. Among vaccine-associated CD4 TCRs, coverage spanned spike, with dominance at 160-218 and 743-854. Unmutated variant regions reportedly attract nearly half of all spike-specific TCRs.

This clone was picked up a small number of times. Its target is unknown. The repertoire was sequenced with immunoSEQ multiplex PCR; TCRdb's copy has only in-frame clones and lacks some. Of about 130,000 clones listed, 87% are singletons. Trimming cost V 2 bases and J 5 bases, with 4 bases left between them. The CDR3 runs to 11 residues. The clonotype comes from an adult in good health. Sequencing was performed on peripheral blood, taken on day 0 of AZD1222 vaccination. This chain links TRBV12-3 or TRBV12-4 with TRBJ2-7; D remains unclear. The CDR3 bases are TGTGCCAGCAGTTTACGAAACGAGCAGTACTTC. Translating it yields CASSLRNEQYF.